The 23 T cell receptor beta chains below come from one sample, sequenced in a study of cytomegalovirus exposure and HLA in healthy donors. The PCR made use of 60 Vbeta and 13 Jbeta primers. Profiling relied on immunoSEQ multiplex PCR, and the TCRdb table lists in-frame clones only, not all of them. This repertoire includes some 120,000 clones. The sequencing input was PBMCs. These receptors were obtained from a man aged 18 to 29 in good health and CMV-seronegative.

This chain links TRBV29-1 with TRBJ2-3; the match to TRBD2 covers 13 bases. Germline V lookup: CDR1 SQVTM, CDR2 ANQGSEA. The CDR3 is 20 amino acids. V lost 5 bases to trimming and J lost 0 bases; unmatched junction nucleotides: 17. The CDR3 nucleotides read TGCAGCGTTTTAGGGCTCGGACTAGCGGGAGTTTCCTTAAGCACAGATACGCAGTATTTT. This translates into CSVLGLGLAGVSLSTDTQYF.

This chain connects TRBV15 to TRBJ2-3, with D possibly matching TRBD2 (6 bases). Germline V gene sequence: CDR1 LNHNV, CDR2 YYDKDF (reference sequence). The CDR3 is 16 residues long. Trimming took 0 bases from V and 2 from J, leaving 12 bases between them. The CDR3 is CATSRERGLPTDTQYF. The CDR3 coding sequence is TGTGCCACCAGCAGAGAACGGGGACTCCCCACAGATACGCAGTATTTT. The variable domain in full, completed from reference TRBV15 and TRBJ2-3, reads DAMVIQNPRYQVTQFGKPVTLSCSQTLNHNVMYWYQQKSSQAPKLLFHYYDKDFNNEADTPDNFQSRRPNTSFCFLDIRSPGLGDTAMYLCATSRERGLPTDTQYFGPGTRLTVL.

V is TRBV19 and J is TRBJ1-1, with D tentatively TRBD1 (5 bases). Trimming stripped 10 bases from V and 4 bases from J, with 16 bases between. Per the germline V gene, CDR1 is LNHDA and CDR2 is SQIVND (reference sequence). The CDR3 runs 13 residues. CDR3 DNA: TGTGCCACCCGGGGGACGGCTAGCACTGAAGCTTTCTTT. It codes for CATRGTASTEAFF.

The chain recombines TRBV5-6 with TRBJ1-4; D unclear. The length of the CDR3 is 15 residues. The germline gives CDR1 SGHDT, CDR2 YYEEEE. V lost 0 bases and J lost 5, with 11 bases in between. In DNA form, the CDR3 reads TGTGCCAGCAGCTTGGGAGGAGGGCGGAATGAAAAACTGTTTTTT. This translates into CASSLGGGRNEKLFF.

The chain couples TRBV11-1 to TRBJ2-7; TRBD2 agrees at 8 bases. Germline CDR1 is SGHAT and CDR2 is FQDESV (reference sequence). V lost 5 bases to trimming and J lost 5 bases; unmatched junction nucleotides: 14. The CDR3 runs to 16 residues. This chain's CDR3 is CASSIRRGALGHEQYF. The CDR3 DNA reads as TGTGCCAGCAGCATCCGGCGGGGGGCTTTGGGCCACGAGCAGTACTTC.

The chain is built from TRBV29-1 and TRBJ2-7; D is uncertain. V lost 4 bases and J 2 bases, leaving 15 bases between the germline ends. Germline assignment: CDR1 SQVTM and CDR2 ANQGSEA. The CDR3 has 14 residues. CDR3 bases: TGCAGCGTTGCAATCAGGTATTCCCCCTACGAGCAGTACTTC. Translating gives CSVAIRYSPYEQYF.

The chain is built from TRBV5-6 and TRBJ1-5; D is unclear. Trimming cost V 0 bases and J 5 bases, with 6 bases left between them. The CDR3 runs to 13 residues. The germline V gene has CDR1 SGHDT and CDR2 YYEEEE. CDR3 amino acids: CASSLGEDQPQHF. Written as DNA, the CDR3 is TGTGCCAGCAGCTTGGGGGAGGATCAGCCCCAGCATTTT.

CDR3 loop: CASSPRSTGLSYEQYF. Here the CDR3 DNA reads TGCGCCAGCAGCCCCCGGTCGACAGGGTTATCCTACGAGCAGTACTTC. The rearrangement joins TRBV5-1 to TRBJ2-7; 7 bases line up with TRBD1. The germline gives CDR1 SGHRS, CDR2 YFSETQ. Unmatched junction bases numbered 11, after V lost 4 bases and J lost 1 base. The CDR3 is made up of 16 amino acids.

V gene TRBV14 combines with J gene TRBJ2-7; TRBD1 matches 9 bases. The CDR3 covers 13 residues. V lost 6 bases and J lost 3; bases outside the gene matches: 3. Germline values: CDR1 SGHDN, CDR2 FVKESK. Here the CDR3 DNA reads TGTGCCAGCAGTCGGACAGGGGACTACGAGCAGTACTTC. Its translation: CASSRTGDYEQYF.

The genes are TRBV29-1 and TRBJ2-3, with a tentative D call TRBD2 (6 bases). CDR1 SQVTM and CDR2 ANQGSEA come from the germline V gene. The CDR3 consists of 14 residues. The V and J ends lost 6 bases and 3 bases respectively, with 16 bases between them. CDR3 nucleotide sequence: TGCAGCGTCCGGACCCGGAGGGAAACAGATACGCAGTATTTT. This translates into CSVRTRRETDTQYF.

This sequence joins TRBV28 and TRBJ2-5; 10 bases align to TRBD1. In germline, CDR1 is MDHEN, CDR2 SYDVKM. V was clipped by 0 bases and J by 3 bases; unmatched bases: 19. The CDR3 loop spans 21 amino acids. This CDR3 reads CASSLWISATNPGTGEETQYF. CDR3 DNA sequence: TGTGCCAGCAGTTTATGGATAAGTGCCACAAACCCTGGGACAGGGGAAGAGACCCAGTACTTC.

The V call is TRBV30, the J call TRBJ1-1; 7 bases fit TRBD1. The V and J ends lost 4 bases and 8 bases, in that order; junction bases with no gene match: 10. The CDR3 covers 13 residues. CDR1 GTSNPN and CDR2 SVGIG come from the germline V gene (reference sequence). The CDR3, as DNA: TGTGCCTGGACCTCGACAGGGAGAGTAGAAGCTTTCTTT. Protein sequence: CAWTSTGRVEAFF.

V is TRBV6-5 and J is TRBJ1-2; D gene ambiguous. There are 12 residues in the CDR3. The germline CDR1 and CDR2 sequences are MNHEY and SVGAGI. Trimming pared 7 bases from V and 4 bases from J, leaving 10 bases between. In nucleotides, the CDR3 is TGTGCCAGCACATCCCGGGGCTATGGCTACACCTTC. The encoded protein is CASTSRGYGYTF.

The V and J genes are TRBV14 and TRBJ2-5, with TRBD1 as a possible D gene (5 bases). The last part of the DNA fits TRBJ2-7 better; the J call may be wrong. Per the germline V gene, CDR1 is SGHDN and CDR2 is FVKESK. The length of the CDR3 is 16 residues. CDR3 sequence: CASSQVRGSLPYEQYF. CDR3 in DNA: TGTGCCAGCAGCCAAGTTAGGGGTAGCTTGCCCTACGAGCAGTACTTC.

V is TRBV6-5 and J is TRBJ2-2, with TRBD1 as a possible D gene (6 bases). The ends were cut back, 7 bases at V and 8 bases at J, with 14 bases in the middle. The germline gives CDR1 MNHEY, CDR2 SVGAGI. This CDR3 region has 13 residues. CDR3 sequence (DNA): TGTGCCAGCATCCCCCGAGGGGGTGGGGAGCTGTTTTTT. Its translation: CASIPRGGGELFF.

The chain recombines TRBV28 with TRBJ2-5; 7 bases are a match to TRBD1. In germline, CDR1 is MDHEN, CDR2 SYDVKM. With 3 bases clipped from V and 5 bases from J, the junction kept 6 bases outside the gene matches. The CDR3 has 14 amino acids. This CDR3 reads CASSFDRVRETQYF. The CDR3 DNA is TGTGCCAGCAGTTTCGACAGGGTCCGGGAGACCCAGTACTTC.

This chain joins TRBV6-5 and TRBJ1-5; D call uncertain. V lost 4 bases and J lost 9, with 16 bases in between. This CDR3 is built from 14 residues. Per the germline V gene, CDR1 is MNHEY and CDR2 is SVGAGI. In nucleotides, the CDR3 is TGTGCCAGCAGTTCCTCTAGCCCGACTCGGCCCCAGCATTTT. Its translation is CASSSSSPTRPQHF.

The chain joins TRBV6-1 to TRBJ1-1; maybe TRBD1 (5 bases). CDR3 length: 14 residues. CDR1 and CDR2 (germline): MNHNS, SASEGT. The V end lost 2 bases, the J end lost 5 bases, and 12 bases lay between the germline ends. CDR3 protein: CASSEILGGTEAFF. The DNA for the CDR3 is TGTGCCAGCAGTGAAATCCTCGGGGGGACTGAAGCTTTCTTT.

CDR3 in amino acids: CASSPTPTVNYGYTF. CDR3 in DNA: TGTGCCAGCTCCCCCACCCCGACAGTTAACTATGGCTACACCTTC. The J gene is TRBJ1-2, the V gene TRBV18; the D gene is possibly TRBD1 (5 bases). The CDR3 contains 15 residues. Trimming removed 6 bases from V and 1 base from J, with 15 bases in between. Germline-derived CDR1 and CDR2 are KGHSH and LQKENI.

The chain recombines TRBV19 with TRBJ2-7; 7 bases line up with TRBD2. From germline, CDR1 is LNHDA and CDR2 SQIVND (reference sequence). Germline trimming cut 1 base from V and 2 bases from J; bases unmatched to any gene: 2. CDR3 length: 14 amino acids. The CDR3 coding sequence is TGTGCCAGTAGTATAGTGGGGGGGACCTACGAGCAGTACTTC. Translated, it gives CASSIVGGTYEQYF.

The chain combines TRBV11-3 with TRBJ2-7, with 11 bases aligning to TRBD1. CDR1 is SGHNT, CDR2 YENEEA, per germline. V shed 4 bases and J 4 bases; nucleotides not matched to a gene: 3. The CDR3 covers 14 residues. CDR3 loop: CASSSGTGGYEQYF. CDR3 sequence (DNA): TGTGCCAGCAGCTCGGGGACAGGGGGGTACGAGCAGTACTTC.

The chain is built from TRBV19 and TRBJ2-3, with 11 bases matching TRBD2. This CDR3 is 15 amino acids long. The V and J ends lost 4 bases and 4 bases, in that order; junction bases with no gene match: 4. Per germline, CDR1 LNHDA and CDR2 SQIVND (reference sequence). The CDR3 sequence: CASSTQLAGADTQYF. CDR3 nucleotides: TGTGCCAGTAGTACTCAACTAGCGGGAGCAGATACGCAGTATTTT.

The chain employs TRBV7-9 and TRBJ1-2; D gene uncertain. V lost 7 bases and J lost 5, with 17 bases in between. The CDR3 runs 14 residues. In germline, CDR1 is SEHNR, CDR2 FQNEAQ (reference sequence). The CDR3, as DNA: TGTGCCAGCATCGACGGCCGCCGCGGATATGGCTACACCTTC. Residues: CASIDGRRGYGYTF. Full variable domain (remainder filled in from reference TRBV7-9 and TRBJ1-2): DTGVSQNPRHKITKRGQNVTFRCDPISEHNRLYWYRQTLGQGPEFLTYFQNEAQLEKSRLLSDRFSAERPKGSFSTLEIQRTEQGDSAMYLCASIDGRRGYGYTFGSGTRLTVV.